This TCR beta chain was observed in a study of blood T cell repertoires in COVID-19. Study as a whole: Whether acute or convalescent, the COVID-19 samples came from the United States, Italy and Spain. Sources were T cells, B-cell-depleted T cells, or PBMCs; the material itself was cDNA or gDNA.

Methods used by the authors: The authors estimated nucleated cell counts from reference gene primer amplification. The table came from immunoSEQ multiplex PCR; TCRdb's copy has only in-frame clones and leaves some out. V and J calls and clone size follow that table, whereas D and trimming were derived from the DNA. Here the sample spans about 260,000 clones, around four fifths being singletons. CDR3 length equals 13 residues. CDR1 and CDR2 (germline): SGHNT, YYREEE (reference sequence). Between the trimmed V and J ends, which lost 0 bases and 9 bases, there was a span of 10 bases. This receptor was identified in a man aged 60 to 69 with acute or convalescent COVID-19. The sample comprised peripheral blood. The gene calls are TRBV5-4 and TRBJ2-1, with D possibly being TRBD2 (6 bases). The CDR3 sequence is CASSLEWGGEQFF. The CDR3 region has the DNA TGTGCCAGCAGCTTGGAATGGGGAGGTGAGCAGTTCTTC. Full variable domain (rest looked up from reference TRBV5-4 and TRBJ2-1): ETGVTQSPTHLIKTRGQQVTLRCSSQSGHNTVSWYQQALGQGPQFIFQYYREEENGRGNFPPRFSGLQFPNYSSELNVNALELDDSALYLCASSLEWGGEQFFGPGTRLTVL.